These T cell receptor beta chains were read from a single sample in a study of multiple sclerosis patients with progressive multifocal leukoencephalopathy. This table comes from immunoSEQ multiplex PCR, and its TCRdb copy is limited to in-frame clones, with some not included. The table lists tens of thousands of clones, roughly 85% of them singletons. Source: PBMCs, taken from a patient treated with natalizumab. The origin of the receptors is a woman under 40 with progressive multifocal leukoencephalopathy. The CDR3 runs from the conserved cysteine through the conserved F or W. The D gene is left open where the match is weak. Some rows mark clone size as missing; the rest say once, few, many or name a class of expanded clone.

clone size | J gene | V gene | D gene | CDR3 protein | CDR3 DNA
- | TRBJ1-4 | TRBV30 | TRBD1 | CAWSQGANEKLFF | TGTGCCTGGTCCCAGGGGGCTAATGAAAAACTGTTTTTT
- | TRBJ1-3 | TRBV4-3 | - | CASSRPQGPGNTIYF | TGCGCCAGCAGCCGCCCCCAGGGGCCTGGAAACACCATATATTTT
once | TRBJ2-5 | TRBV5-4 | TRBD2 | CASSLGTSGGGSRETQYF | TGTGCCAGCAGCTTGGGAACAAGCGGGGGGGGTTCTAGAGAGACCCAGTACTTC
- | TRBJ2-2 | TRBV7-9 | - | CASSPFTGELFF | TGTGCCAGCAGCCCATTCACCGGGGAGCTGTTTTTT
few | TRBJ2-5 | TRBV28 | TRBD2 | CASSPQSGAGQETQYF | TGTGCCAGCAGTCCACAGAGCGGGGCTGGACAAGAGACCCAGTACTTC
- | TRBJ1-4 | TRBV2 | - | CASSEGGERKLFF | TGTGCCAGCAGTGAGGGTGGGGAGAGAAAACTGTTTTTT
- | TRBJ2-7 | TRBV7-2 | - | CASSLGQLNEQYF | TGTGCCAGCAGCTTAGGCCAGCTCAACGAGCAGTACTTC
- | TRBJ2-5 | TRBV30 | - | CAWSVTGGVQTQYF | TGTGCCTGGAGTGTAACGGGTGGAGTACAGACCCAGTACTTC
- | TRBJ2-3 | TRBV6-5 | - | CASSYTTSSTDTQYF | TGTGCCAGCAGTTATACGACTAGTAGCACAGATACGCAGTATTTT
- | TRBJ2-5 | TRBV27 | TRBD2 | CASLLTGGQETQYF | TGTGCCAGCCTTCTTACGGGGGGGCAAGAGACCCAGTACTTC
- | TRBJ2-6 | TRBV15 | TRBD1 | CATSGGQGGANVLTF | TGTGCCACCAGCGGGGGACAGGGGGGAGCCAACGTCCTGACTTTC
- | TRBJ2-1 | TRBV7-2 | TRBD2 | CASNPGLAGINEQFF | TGTGCCAGCAACCCAGGACTAGCGGGAATTAATGAGCAGTTCTTC
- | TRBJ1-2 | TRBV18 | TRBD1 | CASSPGKTGNYGYTF | TGTGCCAGCTCACCAGGAAAGACAGGGAACTATGGCTACACCTTC
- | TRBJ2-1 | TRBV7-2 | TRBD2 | CASSLAGTSGRAPGNEQFF | TGTGCCAGCAGCTTAGCCGGGACTAGCGGGAGGGCCCCGGGCAATGAGCAGTTCTTC
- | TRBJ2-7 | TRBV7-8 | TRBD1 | CASSLVSPGTGVYEQYF | TGTGCCAGCAGCTTAGTTTCCCCCGGGACAGGGGTCTACGAGCAGTACTTC
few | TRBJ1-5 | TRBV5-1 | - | CASSPGDSNQPQHF | TGCGCCAGCAGCCCGGGCGATAGCAATCAGCCCCAGCATTTT
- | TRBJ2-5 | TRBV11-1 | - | CASSLSAAEEETQYF | TGTGCCAGCAGCTTATCAGCGGCGGAGGAAGAGACCCAGTACTTC
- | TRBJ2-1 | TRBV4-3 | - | CASSPNGLGDEQFF | TGCGCCAGCAGCCCGAACGGCCTAGGGGACGAGCAGTTCTTC
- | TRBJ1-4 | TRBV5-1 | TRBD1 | CASSLDSPGQGSEKLFF | TGCGCCAGCAGCTTAGACTCACCGGGACAGGGTTCGGAAAAACTGTTTTTT
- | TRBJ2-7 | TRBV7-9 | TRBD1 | CASSFTGGPSYEQYF | TGTGCCAGCAGCTTTACAGGGGGCCCCTCCTACGAGCAGTACTTC
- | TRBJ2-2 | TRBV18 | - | CASSPIKDPGELFF | TGTGCCAGCTCACCAATCAAAGACCCCGGGGAGCTGTTTTTT
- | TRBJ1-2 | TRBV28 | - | CASSLYPSLARGYTF | TGTGCCAGCAGTTTATATCCCAGCCTCGCCCGTGGCTACACCTTC
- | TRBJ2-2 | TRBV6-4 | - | CASSDLPRQTQNTGELFF | TGTGCCAGCAGTGACCTTCCCCGACAGACACAGAACACCGGGGAGCTGTTTTTT
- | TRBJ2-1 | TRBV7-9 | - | CASSLGASKYNEQFF | TGTGCCAGCAGCTTAGGAGCTAGCAAGTACAATGAGCAGTTCTTC
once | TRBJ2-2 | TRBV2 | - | CASSVTRNTGELFF | TGTGCCAGCAGTGTTACAAGGAACACCGGGGAGCTGTTTTTT
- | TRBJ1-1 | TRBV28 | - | CASRGRFEAFF | TGTGCCAGCAGGGGACGGTTTGAAGCTTTCTTT
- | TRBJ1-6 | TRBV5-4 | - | CASSQRSVGSPLHF | TGTGCCAGCAGTCAACGTTCTGTCGGCTCACCCCTCCACTTT
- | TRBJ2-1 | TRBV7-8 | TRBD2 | CASSSYRLAGYNEQFF | TGTGCCAGCAGTTCTTACCGTCTAGCGGGATACAATGAGCAGTTCTTC
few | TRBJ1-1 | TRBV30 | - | CAWTDAGMNTEAFF | TGTGCCTGGACCGACGCGGGCATGAACACTGAAGCTTTCTTT
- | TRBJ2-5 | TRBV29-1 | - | CSVDRISETQYF | TGCAGCGTTGACAGGATTTCAGAGACCCAGTACTTC
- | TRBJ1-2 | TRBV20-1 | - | CSASVGESYTF | TGCAGTGCTAGTGTGGGGGAAAGCTACACCTTC
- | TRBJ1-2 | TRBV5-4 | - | CASSLARQDGYGYTF | TGTGCCAGCAGCTTGGCCCGGCAGGACGGCTATGGCTACACCTTC
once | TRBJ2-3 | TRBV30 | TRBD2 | CAWSKGLADTQYF | TGTGCCTGGAGTAAGGGACTAGCAGATACGCAGTATTTT
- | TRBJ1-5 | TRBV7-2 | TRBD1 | CASSLGQGALSNQPQHF | TGTGCCAGCAGCTTAGGGCAGGGGGCGTTGAGCAATCAGCCCCAGCATTTT
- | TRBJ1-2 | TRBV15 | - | CATSQGAGGYTF | TGTGCCACCAGCCAGGGAGCAGGGGGCTACACCTTC
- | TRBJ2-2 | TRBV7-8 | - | CASSLGTTGTTGELFF | TGTGCCAGCAGCTTAGGGACGACAGGCACCACCGGGGAGCTGTTTTTT
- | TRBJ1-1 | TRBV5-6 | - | CASSLVVGGITEAFF | TGTGCCAGCAGCTTGGTAGTGGGAGGGATAACTGAAGCTTTCTTT
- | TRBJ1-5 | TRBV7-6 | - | CASSLWRNQPQHF | TGTGCCAGCAGCTTGTGGAGGAATCAGCCCCAGCATTTT
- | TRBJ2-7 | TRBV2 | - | CASSDGQGPSYEQYF | TGTGCCAGCAGTGACGGGCAGGGCCCCTCCTACGAGCAGTACTTC
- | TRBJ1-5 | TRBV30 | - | CAWSGSNQPQHF | TGTGCCTGGAGTGGCAGCAATCAGCCCCAGCATTTT
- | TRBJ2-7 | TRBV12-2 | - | CASRLNKRPSYEQYF | TGTGCAAGTCGCTTAAATAAGCGGCCCTCCTACGAGCAGTACTTC
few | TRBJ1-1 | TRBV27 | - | CASSLRGVAGRTEAFF | TGTGCCAGCAGTTTAAGGGGGGTCGCAGGGAGGACTGAAGCTTTCTTT
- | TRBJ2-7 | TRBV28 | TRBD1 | CATDRGGYEQYF | TGTGCCACGGACAGGGGAGGCTACGAGCAGTACTTC
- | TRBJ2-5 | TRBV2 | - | CASSRGQETQYF | TGTGCCAGCAGCCGGGGTCAAGAGACCCAGTACTTC
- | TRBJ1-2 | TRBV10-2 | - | CASSSGSGYGYTF | TGCGCCAGCAGCTCAGGGTCCGGCTATGGCTACACCTTC
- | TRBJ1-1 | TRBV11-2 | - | CASSLGDTEAFF | TGTGCCAGCAGCCTAGGGGACACTGAAGCTTTCTTT
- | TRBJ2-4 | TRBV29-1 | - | CSVQGSLAKNIQYF | TGCAGCGTACAGGGATCTTTGGCCAAAAACATTCAGTACTTC
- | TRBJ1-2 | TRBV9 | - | CASSVGSADYGYTF | TGTGCCAGCAGCGTAGGTTCCGCGGATTATGGCTACACCTTC
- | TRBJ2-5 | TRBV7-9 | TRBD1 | CASSEQGAREQYF | TGTGCCAGCAGCGAACAGGGGGCGCGAGAGCAGTACTTC
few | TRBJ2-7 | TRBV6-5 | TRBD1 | CASRLQGVDAYEQYF | TGTGCCAGCAGACTACAGGGGGTTGACGCCTACGAGCAGTACTTC
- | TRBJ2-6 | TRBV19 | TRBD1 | CAIGGQSSSGANVLTF | TGTGCCATTGGGGGACAGTCAAGCTCTGGGGCCAACGTCCTGACTTTC
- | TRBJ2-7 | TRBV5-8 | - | CASSHAYEQYF | TGTGCCAGCAGTCACGCCTACGAGCAGTACTTC
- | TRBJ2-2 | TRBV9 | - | CASSVRSAGELFF | TGTGCCAGCAGCGTAAGGAGCGCCGGGGAGCTGTTTTTT
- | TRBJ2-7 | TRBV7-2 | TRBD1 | CASSSTGDRGSEQYF | TGTGCCAGCAGCTCCACGGGTGACAGGGGTTCCGAGCAGTACTTC
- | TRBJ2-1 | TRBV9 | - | CASSVTSTGNEQFF | TGTGCCAGCAGCGTAACTTCAACAGGGAATGAGCAGTTCTTC
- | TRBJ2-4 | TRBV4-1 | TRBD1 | CASSQGTGSGFDIQYF | TGCGCCAGCAGCCAAGGGACAGGGTCGGGGTTTGACATTCAGTACTTC
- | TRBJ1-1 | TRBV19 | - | CASTDERRQLNTEAFF | TGTGCCAGTACCGACGAGAGGAGGCAGTTGAACACTGAAGCTTTCTTT
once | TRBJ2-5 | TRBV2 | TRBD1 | CASSPLIGQGQETQYF | TGTGCCAGCAGTCCTCTAATTGGACAGGGGCAAGAGACCCAGTACTTC
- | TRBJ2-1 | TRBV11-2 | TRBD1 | CASSLGAGGYNEQFF | TGTGCCAGCAGCTTAGGCGCAGGGGGATACAATGAGCAGTTCTTC
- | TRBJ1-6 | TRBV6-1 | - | CASSAVVGRLNSPLHF | TGTGCCAGCAGTGCGGTGGTAGGGCGGTTAAATTCACCCCTCCACTTT